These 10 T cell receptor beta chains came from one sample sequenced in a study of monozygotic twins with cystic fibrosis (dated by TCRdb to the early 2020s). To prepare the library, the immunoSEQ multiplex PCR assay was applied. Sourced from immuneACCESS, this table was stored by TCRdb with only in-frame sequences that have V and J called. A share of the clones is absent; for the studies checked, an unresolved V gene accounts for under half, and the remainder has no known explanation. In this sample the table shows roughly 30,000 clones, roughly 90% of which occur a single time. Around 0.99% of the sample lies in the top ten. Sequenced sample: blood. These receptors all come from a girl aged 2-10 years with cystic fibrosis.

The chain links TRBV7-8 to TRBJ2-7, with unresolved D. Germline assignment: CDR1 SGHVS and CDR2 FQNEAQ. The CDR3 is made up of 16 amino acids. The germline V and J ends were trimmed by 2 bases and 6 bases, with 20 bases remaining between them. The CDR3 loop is CASSLLGVPPFIEQYF. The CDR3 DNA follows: TGTGCCAGCAGCTTATTAGGCGTCCCGCCTTTTATCGAGCAGTACTTC.

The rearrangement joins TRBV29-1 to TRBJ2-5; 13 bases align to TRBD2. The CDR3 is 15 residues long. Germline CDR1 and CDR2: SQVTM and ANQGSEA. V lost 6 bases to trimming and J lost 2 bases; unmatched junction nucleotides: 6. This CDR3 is CSVALGLAGQETQYF. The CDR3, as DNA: TGCAGCGTGGCCCTGGGACTAGCGGGACAAGAGACCCAGTACTTC.

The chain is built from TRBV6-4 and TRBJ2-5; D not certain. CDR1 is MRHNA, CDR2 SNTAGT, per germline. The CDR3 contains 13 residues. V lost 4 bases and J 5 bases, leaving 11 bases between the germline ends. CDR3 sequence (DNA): TGTGCCAGCAGTGTGGGCGCCGGGGAGACCCAGTACTTC. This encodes CASSVGAGETQYF.

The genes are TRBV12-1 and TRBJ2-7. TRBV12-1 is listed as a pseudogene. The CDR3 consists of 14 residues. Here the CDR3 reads CASSFGWFSYEQYF. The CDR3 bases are TGTGCCAGCAGCTTTGGCTGGTTCTCTTACGAGCAGTACTTC.

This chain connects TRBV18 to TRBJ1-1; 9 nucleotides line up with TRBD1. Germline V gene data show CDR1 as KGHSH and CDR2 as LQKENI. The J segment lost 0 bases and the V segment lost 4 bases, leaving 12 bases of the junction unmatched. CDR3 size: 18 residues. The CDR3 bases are TGTGCCAGCTCACTCACGACAGGGGGGAAGTCTTTGAACACTGAAGCTTTCTTT. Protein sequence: CASSLTTGGKSLNTEAFF.

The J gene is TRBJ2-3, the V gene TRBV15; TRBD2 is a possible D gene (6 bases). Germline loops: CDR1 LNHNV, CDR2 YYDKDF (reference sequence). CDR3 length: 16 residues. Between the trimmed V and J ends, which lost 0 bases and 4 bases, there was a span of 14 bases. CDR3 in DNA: TGTGCCACCAGCAGAGATTTGGCGCGGGGAGCAGATACGCAGTATTTT. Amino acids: CATSRDLARGADTQYF.

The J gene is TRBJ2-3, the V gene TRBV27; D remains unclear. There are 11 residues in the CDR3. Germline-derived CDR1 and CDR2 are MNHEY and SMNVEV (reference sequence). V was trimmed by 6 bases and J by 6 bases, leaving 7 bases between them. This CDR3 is CASSLGDTQYF. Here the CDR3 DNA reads TGTGCCAGCAGCCTCGGGGATACGCAGTATTTT.

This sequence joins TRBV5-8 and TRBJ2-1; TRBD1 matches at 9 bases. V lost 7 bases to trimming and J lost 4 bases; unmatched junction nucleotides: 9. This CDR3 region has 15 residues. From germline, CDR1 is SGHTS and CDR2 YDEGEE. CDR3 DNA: TGTGCCAGCGGGGGACAGGGTCAAGATTACAATGAGCAGTTCTTC. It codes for CASGGQGQDYNEQFF.

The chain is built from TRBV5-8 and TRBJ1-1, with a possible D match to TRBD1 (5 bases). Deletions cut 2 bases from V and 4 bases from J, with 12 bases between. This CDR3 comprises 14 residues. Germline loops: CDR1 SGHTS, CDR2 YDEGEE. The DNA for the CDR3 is TGTGCCAGCAGCTTCCCGGGGGTGAGCACTGAAGCTTTCTTT. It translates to CASSFPGVSTEAFF.

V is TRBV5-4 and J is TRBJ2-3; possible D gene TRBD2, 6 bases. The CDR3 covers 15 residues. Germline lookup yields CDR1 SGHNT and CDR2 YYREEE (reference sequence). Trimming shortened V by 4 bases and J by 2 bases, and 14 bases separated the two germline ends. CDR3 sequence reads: CASSRGNSYTDTQYF. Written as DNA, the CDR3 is TGTGCCAGCAGCCGCGGGAATAGTTACACAGATACGCAGTATTTT.